The following is a T cell receptor beta chain sequence with its context. Its antigen is undetermined. In the authors' workflow: A productive frequency of 2.59 x 10-5 was the lowest detectable. TCRdb keeps only in-frame clones here, not all; method: immunoSEQ multiplex PCR. V and J calls and clone size are copied from that table; D and trimming were computed from the DNA. The sample lists 30,000 to 35,000 clones; 68% were seen once. This sample is part of a study of STAT5B mutations in CD4+ large granular lymphocyte leukemia. The overall study: Among healthy donors, a particular HLA allele went with more CDR3 'QG' motifs.

Study observations and caveats: 8/27 top patient clones versus 2/35 control clones were TRBV06-family.

V lost 2 bases and J lost 4, with 5 bases in between. The CDR3 covers 13 residues. CDR1 KGHSH and CDR2 LQKENI come from the germline V gene. The sequence came from a human donor in good health. The V and J genes are TRBV18 and TRBJ1-4, with D unresolved. The sequencing sample was made of CD4+ T cells from blood buffy coats. The chain's CDR3 is CASSPGSNEKLFF. Written as DNA, the CDR3 is TGTGCCAGCTCACCAGGCAGTAATGAAAAACTGTTTTTT.